This TCR beta chain was retrieved from a study of molecular identifiers for immune sequencing clone quantification. The CDR3 runs to 15 residues. Germline V CDR1 and CDR2: MGHRA, YSYEKL. Trimming took off 4 bases at V and 0 bases at J, with 12 bases between the two ends. TCRdb re-called the PCR reads through MiXCR, storing one row per CDR3 protein. The sample yields 350,000 or so distinct CDR3 sequences, 20% to 25% seen once. This clonotype originated in a human donor in good health. Some libraries in this study had Jurkat cell RNA spiked in. The rearrangement joins TRBV4-1 to TRBJ1-1, with D possibly matching TRBD1 (5 bases). The sequenced sample consisted of naive CD8+ T cells from blood, with Jurkat cell RNA spiked in. Subset described: FACS-sorted CD8+CD4-CCR7+CD45RA+ naive T cells. CDR3 in amino acids: CASSPSGDLNTEAFF. As DNA, the CDR3 is TGCGCCAGCAGCCCGTCGGGGGACCTGAACACTGAAGCTTTCTTT.